This TCR beta chain derives from a study of cytotoxic CD8 clonotypes in ibrutinib-treated CLL. Overall study context: There were some 10 relapsed/refractory patients and more than 14 treatment-naive patients, and roughly 18 were IGHV unmutated. Response specimens were obtained following a median treatment duration of around 12 months, with a range of 6 to 36. The average sample held about 260,000 productive templates and more than 80,000 productive rearrangements.

Libraries were prepared by immunoSEQ multiplex PCR; TCRdb keeps only in-frame clonotypes and omits some of them. The table shows under 300,000 clones, with 60% to 75% occurring only once. V shed 1 base and J 6 bases; nucleotides not matched to a gene: 3. CDR1 and CDR2 (germline): SGHDT, YYEEEE. The CDR3 consists of 15 residues. The TCR originated in a human donor with chronic lymphocytic leukemia. The sequencing here drew on PBMCs, taken after 24 months of ibrutinib treatment. V is TRBV5-6 and J is TRBJ2-7; TRBD2 aligns across 14 bases. In DNA, the CDR3 is TGTGCCAGCAGCTTGTGGGGACTAGCGGGAGCCGAGCAGTACTTC. As protein: CASSLWGLAGAEQYF.